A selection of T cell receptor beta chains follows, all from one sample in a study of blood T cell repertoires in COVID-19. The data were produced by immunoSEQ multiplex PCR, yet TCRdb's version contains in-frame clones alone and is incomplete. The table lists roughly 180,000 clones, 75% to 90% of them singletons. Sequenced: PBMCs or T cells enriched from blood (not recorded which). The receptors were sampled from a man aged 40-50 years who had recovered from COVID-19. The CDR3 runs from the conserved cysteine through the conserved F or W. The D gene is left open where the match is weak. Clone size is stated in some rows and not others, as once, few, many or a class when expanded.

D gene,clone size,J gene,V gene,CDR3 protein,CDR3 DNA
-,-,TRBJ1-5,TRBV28,CASSSTSDSSNQPQHF,TGTGCCAGCAGTTCCACATCCGACAGTAGCAATCAGCCCCAGCATTTT
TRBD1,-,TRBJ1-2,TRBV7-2,CASSRTGLSGYTF,TGTGCCAGCAGCCGGACAGGCCTAAGTGGCTACACCTTC
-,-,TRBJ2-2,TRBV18,CASSPPRGRGTGELFF,TGTGCCAGCTCACCTCCGCGGGGGCGAGGCACCGGGGAGCTGTTTTTT
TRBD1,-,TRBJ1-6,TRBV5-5,CASSLGQDNSPLHF,TGTGCCAGCAGCTTAGGACAGGATAATTCACCCCTCCACTTT
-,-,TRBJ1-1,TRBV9,CASSTQDTEAFF,TGTGCCAGCAGCACCCAGGACACTGAAGCTTTCTTT
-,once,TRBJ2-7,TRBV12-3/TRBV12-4,CASGSSYEQYF,TGTGCCAGCGGCTCCTCCTACGAGCAGTACTTC
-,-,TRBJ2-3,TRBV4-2,CASSQGESVDTQYF,TGTGCCAGCAGCCAAGGGGAGAGTGTAGATACGCAGTATTTT
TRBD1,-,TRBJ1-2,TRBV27,CASSPRQGWDYGYTF,TGTGCCAGCAGTCCAAGACAGGGGTGGGACTATGGCTACACCTTC
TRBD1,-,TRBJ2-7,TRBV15,CATSPAPDRAYEQYF,TGTGCCACCAGCCCCGCCCCGGACAGGGCCTACGAGCAGTACTTC
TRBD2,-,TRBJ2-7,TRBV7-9,CASSSPAGTSGSRGYEQYF,TGTGCCAGCAGCTCCCCGGCCGGGACTAGCGGGAGTAGGGGTTACGAGCAGTACTTC
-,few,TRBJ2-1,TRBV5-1,CASSLGFQDEQFF,TGCGCCAGCAGCTTGGGGTTTCAGGATGAGCAGTTCTTC
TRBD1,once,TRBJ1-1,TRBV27,CASRTRQGNTEAFF,TGTGCCAGCAGGACCCGACAGGGAAACACTGAAGCTTTCTTT
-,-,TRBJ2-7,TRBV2,CASSSLVTRRAYEQYF,TGTGCCAGCAGTTCCCTGGTTACTCGGCGGGCCTACGAGCAGTACTTC
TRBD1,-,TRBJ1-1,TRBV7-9,CASSFTGGEAFF,TGTGCCAGCAGCTTTACAGGGGGCGAAGCTTTCTTT